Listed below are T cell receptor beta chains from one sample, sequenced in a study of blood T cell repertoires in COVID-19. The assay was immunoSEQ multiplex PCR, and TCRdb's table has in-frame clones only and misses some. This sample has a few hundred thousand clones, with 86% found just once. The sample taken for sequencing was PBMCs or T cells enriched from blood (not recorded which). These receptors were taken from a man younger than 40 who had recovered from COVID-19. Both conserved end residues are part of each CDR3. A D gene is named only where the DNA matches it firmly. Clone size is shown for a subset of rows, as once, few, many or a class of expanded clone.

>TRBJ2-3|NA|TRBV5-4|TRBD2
CASSLGLAGGPDTQYF
TGTGCCAGCAGCTTGGGCCTAGCGGGGGGCCCCGATACGCAGTATTTT
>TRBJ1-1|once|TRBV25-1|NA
CASSDKRGLNTEAFF
TGTGCCAGCAGTGACAAGCGTGGATTGAACACTGAAGCTTTCTTT
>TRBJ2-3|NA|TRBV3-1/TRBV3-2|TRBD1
CASSQLTGGRSTDTQYF
TGTGCCAGCAGCCAACTTACAGGGGGCAGGAGCACAGATACGCAGTATTTT
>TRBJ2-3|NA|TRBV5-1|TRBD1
CASSLNWDRQYF
TGCGCCAGCAGCTTGAACTGGGACAGGCAGTATTTT
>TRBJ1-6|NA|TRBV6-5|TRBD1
CASRLQGTYNSPLHF
TGTGCCAGCAGGCTACAGGGGACCTATAATTCACCCCTCCACTTT
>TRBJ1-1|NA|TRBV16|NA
CASSQSIVMNTEAFF
TGTGCCAGCAGCCAATCGATAGTTATGAACACTGAAGCTTTCTTT
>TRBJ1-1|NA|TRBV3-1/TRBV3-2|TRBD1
CASSRNRGETEAFF
TGTGCCAGCAGCCGCAACAGGGGTGAGACTGAAGCTTTCTTT
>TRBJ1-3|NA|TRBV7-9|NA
CASERSFPLLSGNTIYF
TGTGCCAGCGAACGGAGCTTTCCTTTACTCTCTGGAAACACCATATATTTT
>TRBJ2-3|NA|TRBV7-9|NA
CASSRTGTDTQYF
TGTGCCAGCAGCCGGACGGGGACAGATACGCAGTATTTT
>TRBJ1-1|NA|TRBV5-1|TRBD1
CASSLGDRSNTEAFF
TGCGCCAGCAGCTTGGGGGACAGATCGAACACTGAAGCTTTCTTT
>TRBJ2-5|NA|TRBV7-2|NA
CASSLVGSQETQYF
TGTGCCAGCAGCTTAGTGGGCAGCCAAGAGACCCAGTACTTC
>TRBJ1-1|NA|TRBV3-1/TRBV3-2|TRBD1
CASSQYGQGGTEAFF
TGTGCCAGCAGCCAATATGGACAGGGTGGCACTGAAGCTTTCTTT